Presented here are 15 T cell receptor beta chains from one specimen sequenced in a study of CD8+CD57+ T cells in acquired aplastic anemia. Investigators profiled TCR beta VDJ and CDR3 from genomic DNA template. TCRdb processed the reads anew with MiXCR; each CDR3 protein has one entry. The sample lists about 160,000 distinct CDR3 sequences; around 45% were seen once. Material: sorted CD4+, CD8+, or CD8+CD57+ T cells (not recorded which) from PBMCs. These receptors were taken from a human donor in good health.

The chain uses TRBV7-9 and TRBJ1-2; no clear D gene. The V gene's germline CDR1 is SEHNR and CDR2 FQNEAQ (reference sequence). V was clipped by 3 bases and J by 6 bases, with 11 bases between them. The CDR3 consists of 13 residues. This CDR3 reads CASSLDGNHGYTF. CDR3 nucleotides: TGTGCCAGCAGCTTGGACGGGAACCATGGCTACACCTTC.

The chain is built from TRBV11-2 and TRBJ1-1; unclear D gene. CDR1 SGHAT and CDR2 FQNNGV come from the germline V gene. The CDR3 extends over 15 amino acids. V was pared by 1 base and J by 0 bases, with 9 bases between. DNA of the CDR3: TGTGCCAGCAGCTTAGGCATGGGGATGAACACTGAAGCTTTCTTT. Amino acid sequence: CASSLGMGMNTEAFF.

This clonotype was seen many times. The chain joins TRBV6-1 to TRBJ1-2; D unclear. Trimming cost V 7 bases and J 0 bases, with 9 bases left between them. This CDR3 comprises 13 residues. Germline lookup yields CDR1 MNHNS and CDR2 SASEGT. CDR3: CASKQPTNYGYTF. The CDR3 DNA follows: TGTGCCAGCAAGCAACCCACTAACTATGGCTACACCTTC.

This clonotype appeared a few times. J is TRBJ2-3 and V is TRBV20-1; TRBD2 matches at 11 bases. Per germline, CDR1 DFQATT and CDR2 SNEGSKA (reference sequence). The CDR3 loop spans 16 amino acids. The J segment lost 4 bases and the V segment lost 0 bases, leaving 6 bases of the junction unmatched. CDR3 protein: CSARDPTSGIADTQYF. The CDR3 DNA is TGCAGTGCTAGAGACCCGACTAGCGGGATAGCAGATACGCAGTATTTT.

Written as DNA, the CDR3 is TGCGCCAGCAGCTTGGAAGGGGACAATCAGCCCCAGCATTTT. Amino acids: CASSLEGDNQPQHF. The chain carries TRBV5-1 and TRBJ1-5; D perhaps matches TRBD1 (5 bases). Trimming removed 0 bases from V and 3 bases from J, with 7 bases in between. In germline, CDR1 is SGHRS, CDR2 YFSETQ. The CDR3 has 14 amino acids.

This clonotype has ten or more counts. The J gene is TRBJ2-3, the V gene TRBV10-3; TRBD2 agrees at 8 bases. Germline CDR1 reads ENHRY; CDR2 reads SYGVKD. With V trimmed by 7 bases and J by 1 base, 4 bases remained unmatched. This CDR3 region has 14 residues. This CDR3 reads CAITYGGGTDTQYF. The CDR3 DNA reads as TGTGCCATCACCTACGGGGGGGGCACAGATACGCAGTATTTT.

The chain couples TRBV7-9 to TRBJ1-2, with 8 nucleotides matching TRBD1. The CDR3 spans 13 residues. V shed 5 bases and J 9 bases; nucleotides not matched to a gene: 8. CDR1 is SEHNR, CDR2 FQNEAQ, per germline (reference sequence). The CDR3 sequence: CASSPGQGVRYTF. The CDR3, as DNA: TGTGCCAGCAGCCCAGGACAGGGCGTGCGCTACACCTTC. The whole variable domain, remainder taken from reference TRBV7-9 and TRBJ1-2, is DTGVSQNPRHKITKRGQNVTFRCDPISEHNRLYWYRQTLGQGPEFLTYFQNEAQLEKSRLLSDRFSAERPKGSFSTLEIQRTEQGDSAMYLCASSPGQGVRYTFGSGTRLTVV.

This clonotype has more than one count but fewer than ten. The chain has TRBV7-9 and TRBJ1-4; D remains unclear. Germline V gene data show CDR1 as SEHNR and CDR2 as FQNEAQ (reference sequence). The CDR3 is made up of 15 amino acids. The V end lost 1 base, the J end lost 8 bases, and 14 bases lay between the germline ends. The CDR3 sequence is CASSLVGPGWEKLFF. CDR3 DNA sequence: TGTGCCAGCAGCTTAGTTGGTCCGGGCTGGGAAAAACTGTTTTTT. Variable domain in full (rest from reference TRBV7-9 and TRBJ1-4): DTGVSQNPRHKITKRGQNVTFRCDPISEHNRLYWYRQTLGQGPEFLTYFQNEAQLEKSRLLSDRFSAERPKGSFSTLEIQRTEQGDSAMYLCASSLVGPGWEKLFFGSGTQLSVL.

The chain employs TRBV29-1 and TRBJ1-1, with D unclear. V lost 3 bases and J lost 2, with 7 bases in between. Germline V gene lookup returns CDR1 SQVTM and CDR2 ANQGSEA. The CDR3 sequence is 12 residues long. CDR3 DNA: TGCAGCGTTGAGTACAGAAACACTGAAGCTTTCTTT. This encodes CSVEYRNTEAFF. Complete variable domain (other parts from reference TRBV29-1 and TRBJ1-1): SAVISQKPSRDICQRGTSLTIQCQVDSQVTMMFWYRQQPGQSLTLIATANQGSEATYESGFVIDKFPISRPNLTFSTLTVSNMSPEDSSIYLCSVEYRNTEAFFGQGTRLTVV.

In DNA form, the CDR3 reads TGCAGTATGCAGACTTACTACGAGCAGTACTTC. It encodes CSMQTYYEQYF. The rearrangement joins TRBV20-1 to TRBJ2-7; no clear D gene. The V end was cut by 8 bases, the J end by 3 bases, with 11 bases between. This CDR3 is 11 amino acids long. Looked up from germline, CDR1 is DFQATT and CDR2 is SNEGSKA (reference sequence).

The genes are TRBV15 and TRBJ1-1; D call uncertain. This CDR3 region has 12 residues. CDR1 is LNHNV and CDR2 is YYDKDF in the germline V gene (reference sequence). The V end was cut by 0 bases, the J end by 7 bases, with 6 bases between. The CDR3 DNA follows: TGTGCCACCAGCAGAGACGGCAATGAAGCTTTCTTT. It is translated as CATSRDGNEAFF.

The gene calls are TRBV7-9 and TRBJ2-1; D is ambiguous. The V gene lost 3 bases and the J gene lost 5 bases, with 8 bases spanning the gap. The CDR3 runs to 13 residues. From germline, CDR1 is SEHNR and CDR2 FQNEAQ (reference sequence). CDR3 amino acids: CASSFLPNNEQFF. The CDR3 nucleotides read TGTGCCAGCAGCTTTTTGCCGAACAATGAGCAGTTCTTC.

The rearrangement joins TRBV15 to TRBJ2-7, with 7 nucleotides matching TRBD1. Germline trimming cut 1 base from V and 1 base from J; bases unmatched to any gene: 4. The germline V gene has CDR1 LNHNV and CDR2 YYDKDF (reference sequence). CDR3 length: 15 amino acids. Here the CDR3 reads CATSRGPGQSYEQYF. The CDR3 bases are TGTGCCACCAGCAGAGGGCCGGGACAGTCCTACGAGCAGTACTTC.

The sample holds many counts of this clonotype. The chain joins TRBV4-2 to TRBJ2-7; D is possibly TRBD2 (7 bases). The CDR3 spans 15 residues. Germline loops: CDR1 LGHNA, CDR2 YNFKEQ. V dropped 1 base and J dropped 4 bases, with 14 bases sitting between them. For the CDR3, the DNA is TGTGCCAGCAGCCAAGCTTCGGGGGGCGAATACGAGCAGTACTTC. This gives the protein CASSQASGGEYEQYF.

This clonotype was counted ten times or more. The chain combines TRBV20-1 with TRBJ1-1; D is unresolved. The CDR3 is 14 amino acids. The germline V gene encodes CDR1 DFQATT and CDR2 SNEGSKA (reference sequence). V was trimmed by 3 bases and J by 3 bases, leaving 14 bases between them. CDR3 nucleotide sequence: TGCAGTGCTAGTCAGACTTACCGGGACACTGAAGCTTTCTTT. This gives the protein CSASQTYRDTEAFF.